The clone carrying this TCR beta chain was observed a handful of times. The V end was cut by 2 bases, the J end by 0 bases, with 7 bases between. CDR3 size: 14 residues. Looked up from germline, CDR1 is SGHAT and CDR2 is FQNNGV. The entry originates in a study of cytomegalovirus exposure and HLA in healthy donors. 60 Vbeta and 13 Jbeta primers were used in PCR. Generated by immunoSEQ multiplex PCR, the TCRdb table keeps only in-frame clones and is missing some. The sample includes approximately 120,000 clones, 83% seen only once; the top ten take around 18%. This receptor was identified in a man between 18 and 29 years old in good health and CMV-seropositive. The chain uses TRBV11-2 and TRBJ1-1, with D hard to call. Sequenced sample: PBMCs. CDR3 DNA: TGTGCCAGCAGCTTAATCGGGATGAACACTGAAGCTTTCTTT. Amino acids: CASSLIGMNTEAFF.